Here is one T cell receptor (beta chain) with its context. The antigen is not known. CD4+ cells of the naive, central memory, regulatory and stem cell-like memory types were sorted via CD45RO/CCR7/CD25/CD127/CD95/CD27. Germline lookup yields CDR1 SGHRS and CDR2 YFSETQ. V dropped 0 bases and J dropped 14; count of bases not matched to a gene: 20. CDR3 length equals 17 residues. This record comes from a study of beta chain features in type 1 diabetes. Notes on the study in general: Patients with Type 1 diabetes showed moderately but significantly shorter TCRB CDR3s in all four CD4+ subsets. In the patient group, naive, central memory and Treg TCRB repertoires seemed more alike than in the healthy donor group. Patients and controls would be equally affected if PCR favored shorter templates.

Sequencing targeted expressed TCRB transcripts, as all isolated RNA had been reverse transcribed. Average reads for naive, central memory and regulatory T cell samples were roughly 3.4 million. Clones were sequenced by immunoSEQ multiplex PCR, and TCRdb holds only the in-frame ones, with some missing. The data show a few hundred thousand clones, with roughly an eighth seen just once and over 0.015% held by the top ten. The clonotype was recovered from a man aged 25 to 40 with type 1 diabetes. Sequencing was carried out using naive CD4+ T cells from blood. The chain uses TRBV5-1 and TRBJ2-1; 7 positions agree with TRBD2. Here the CDR3 reads CASSLGGRSGLREMEFF. For the CDR3, the DNA is TGCGCCAGCAGCTTGGGGGGGAGATCGGGCCTGCGGGAGATGGAGTTCTTC. Based on the CDR3 plus reference TRBV5-1 and TRBJ2-1, the full variable domain is KAGVTQTPRYLIKTRGQQVTLSCSPISGHRSVSWYQQTPGQGLQFLFEYFSETQRNKGNFPGRFSGRQFSNSRSEMNVSTLELGDSALYLCASSLGGRSGLREMEFFGPGTRLTVL.